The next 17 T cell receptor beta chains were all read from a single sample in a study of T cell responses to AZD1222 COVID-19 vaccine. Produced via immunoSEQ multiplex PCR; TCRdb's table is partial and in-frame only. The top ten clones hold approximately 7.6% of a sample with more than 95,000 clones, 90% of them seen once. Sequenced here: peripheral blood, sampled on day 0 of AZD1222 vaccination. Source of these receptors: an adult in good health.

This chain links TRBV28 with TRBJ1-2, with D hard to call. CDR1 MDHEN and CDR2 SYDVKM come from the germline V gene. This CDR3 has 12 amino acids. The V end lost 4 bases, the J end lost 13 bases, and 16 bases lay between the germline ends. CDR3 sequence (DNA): TGTGCCAGCAGTTCCCTGACATTAGCGGGCACCTTC. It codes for CASSSLTLAGTF.

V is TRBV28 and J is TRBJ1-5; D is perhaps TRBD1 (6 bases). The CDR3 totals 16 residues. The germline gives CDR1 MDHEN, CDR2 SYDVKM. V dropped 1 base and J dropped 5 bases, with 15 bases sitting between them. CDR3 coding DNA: TGTGCCAGCAGTTTATCCCAGGGGACGGGCTATCAGCCCCAGCATTTT. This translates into CASSLSQGTGYQPQHF.

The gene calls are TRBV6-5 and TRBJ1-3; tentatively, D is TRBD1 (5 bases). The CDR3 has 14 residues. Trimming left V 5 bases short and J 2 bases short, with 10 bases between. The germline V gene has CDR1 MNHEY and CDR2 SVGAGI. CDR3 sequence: CASSPAGAGNTIYF. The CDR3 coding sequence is TGTGCCAGCAGTCCCGCGGGGGCTGGAAACACCATATATTTT.

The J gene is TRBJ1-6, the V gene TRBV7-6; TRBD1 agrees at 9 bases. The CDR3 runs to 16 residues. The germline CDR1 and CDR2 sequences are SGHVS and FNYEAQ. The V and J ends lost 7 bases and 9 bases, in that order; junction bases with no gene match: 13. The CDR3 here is CASTTQDRGGFSPLHF. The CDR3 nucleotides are TGTGCCAGCACCACCCAGGACAGGGGAGGTTTTTCACCCCTCCACTTT.

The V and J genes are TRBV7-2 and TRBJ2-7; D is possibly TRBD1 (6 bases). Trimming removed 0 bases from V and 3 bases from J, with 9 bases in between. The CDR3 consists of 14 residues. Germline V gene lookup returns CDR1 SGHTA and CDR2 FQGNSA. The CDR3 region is CASSLAGQNYEQYF. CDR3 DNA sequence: TGTGCCAGCAGCTTAGCAGGACAGAACTACGAGCAGTACTTC. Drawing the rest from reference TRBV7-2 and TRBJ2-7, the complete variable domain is GAGVSQSPSNKVTEKGKDVELRCDPISGHTALYWYRQSLGQGLEFLIYFQGNSAPDKSGLPSDRFSAERTGGSVSTLTIQRTQQEDSAVYLCASSLAGQNYEQYFGPGTRLTVT.

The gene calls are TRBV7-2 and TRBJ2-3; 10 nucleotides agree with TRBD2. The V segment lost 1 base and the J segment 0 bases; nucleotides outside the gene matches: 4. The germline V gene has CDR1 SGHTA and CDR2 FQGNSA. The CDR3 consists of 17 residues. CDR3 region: CASSLGRTSGSTDTQYF. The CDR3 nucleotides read TGTGCCAGCAGCTTAGGGCGGACTAGCGGAAGCACAGATACGCAGTATTTT.

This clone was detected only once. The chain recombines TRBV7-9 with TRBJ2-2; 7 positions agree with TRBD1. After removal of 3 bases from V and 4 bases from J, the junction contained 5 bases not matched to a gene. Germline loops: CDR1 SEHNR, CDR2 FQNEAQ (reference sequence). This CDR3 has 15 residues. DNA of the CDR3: TGTGCCAGCAGCTTCATGACAGGGCTCACCGGGGAGCTGTTTTTT. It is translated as CASSFMTGLTGELFF.

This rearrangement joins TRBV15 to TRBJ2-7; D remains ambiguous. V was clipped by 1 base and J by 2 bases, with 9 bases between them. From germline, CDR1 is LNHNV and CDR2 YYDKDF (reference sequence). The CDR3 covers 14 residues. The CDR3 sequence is CATSRGLVPYEQYF. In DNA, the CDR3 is TGTGCCACCAGCAGAGGCCTAGTTCCCTACGAGCAGTACTTC.

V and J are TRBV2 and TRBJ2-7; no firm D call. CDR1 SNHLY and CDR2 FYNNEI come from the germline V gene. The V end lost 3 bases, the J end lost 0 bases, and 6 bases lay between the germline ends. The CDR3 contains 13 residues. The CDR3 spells CASSDSVSYEQYF. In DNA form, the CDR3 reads TGTGCCAGCAGTGACAGCGTCTCCTACGAGCAGTACTTC.

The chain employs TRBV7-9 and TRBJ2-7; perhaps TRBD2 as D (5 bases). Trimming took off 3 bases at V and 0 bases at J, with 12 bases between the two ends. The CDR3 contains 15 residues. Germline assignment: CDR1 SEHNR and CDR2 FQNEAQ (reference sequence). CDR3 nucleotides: TGTGCCAGCAGCTTCAGGTCCGGGGACTCCTACGAGCAGTACTTC. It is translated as CASSFRSGDSYEQYF.

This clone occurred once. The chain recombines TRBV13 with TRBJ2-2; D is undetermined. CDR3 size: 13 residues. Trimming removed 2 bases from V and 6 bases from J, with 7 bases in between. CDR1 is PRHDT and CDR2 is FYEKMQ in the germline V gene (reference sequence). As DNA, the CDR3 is TGTGCCAGCAGCTTACGGCGTCCCGGGGAGCTGTTTTTT. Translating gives CASSLRRPGELFF.

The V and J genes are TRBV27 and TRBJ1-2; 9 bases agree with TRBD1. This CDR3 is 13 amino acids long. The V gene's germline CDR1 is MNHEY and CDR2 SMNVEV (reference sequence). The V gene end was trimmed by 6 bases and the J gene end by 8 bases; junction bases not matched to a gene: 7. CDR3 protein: CASRTGQGGGYTF. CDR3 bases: TGTGCCAGCAGGACGGGACAGGGTGGCGGCTACACCTTC.

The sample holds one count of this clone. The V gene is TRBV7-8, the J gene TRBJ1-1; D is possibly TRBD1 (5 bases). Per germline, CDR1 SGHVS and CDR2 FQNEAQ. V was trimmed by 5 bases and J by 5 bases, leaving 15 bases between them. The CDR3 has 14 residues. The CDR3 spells CASSPGRQTTEAFF. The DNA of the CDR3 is TGTGCCAGCAGCCCGGGACGGCAGACGACTGAAGCTTTCTTT.

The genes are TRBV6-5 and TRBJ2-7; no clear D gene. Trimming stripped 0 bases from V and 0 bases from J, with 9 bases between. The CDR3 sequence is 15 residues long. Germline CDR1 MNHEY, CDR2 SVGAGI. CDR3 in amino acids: CASSYSRLASYEQYF. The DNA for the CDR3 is TGTGCCAGCAGTTACTCGAGGCTGGCCTCCTACGAGCAGTACTTC.

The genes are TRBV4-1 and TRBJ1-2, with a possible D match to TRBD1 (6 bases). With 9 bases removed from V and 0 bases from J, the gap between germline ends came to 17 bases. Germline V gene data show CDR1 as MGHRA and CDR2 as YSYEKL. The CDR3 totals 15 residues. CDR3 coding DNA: TGCGCCAGGAACCCGGACAGAGAACCTAACTATGGCTACACCTTC. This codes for CARNPDREPNYGYTF.

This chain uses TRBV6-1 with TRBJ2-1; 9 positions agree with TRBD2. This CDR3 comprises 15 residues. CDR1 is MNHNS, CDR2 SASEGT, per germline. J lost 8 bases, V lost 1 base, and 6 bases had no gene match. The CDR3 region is CASSEGLAGRDEQFF. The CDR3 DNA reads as TGTGCCAGCAGTGAAGGGCTAGCGGGAAGGGATGAGCAGTTCTTC.

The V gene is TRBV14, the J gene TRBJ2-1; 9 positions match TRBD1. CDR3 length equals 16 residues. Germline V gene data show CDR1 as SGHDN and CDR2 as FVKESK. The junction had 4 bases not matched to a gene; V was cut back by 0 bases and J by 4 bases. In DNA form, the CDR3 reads TGTGCCAGCAGCCAAGAGGGACAGGGAGTATACAATGAGCAGTTCTTC. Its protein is CASSQEGQGVYNEQFF.